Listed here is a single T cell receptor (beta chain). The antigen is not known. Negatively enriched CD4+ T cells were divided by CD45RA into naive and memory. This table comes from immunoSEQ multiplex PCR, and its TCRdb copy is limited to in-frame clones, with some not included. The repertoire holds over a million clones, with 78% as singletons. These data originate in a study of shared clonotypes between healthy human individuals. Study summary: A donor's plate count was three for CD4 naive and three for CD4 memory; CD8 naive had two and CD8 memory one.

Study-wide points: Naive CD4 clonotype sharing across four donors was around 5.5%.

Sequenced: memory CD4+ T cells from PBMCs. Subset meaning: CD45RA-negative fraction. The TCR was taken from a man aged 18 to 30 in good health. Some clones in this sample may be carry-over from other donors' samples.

As DNA, the CDR3 is TGTGCCAGCAGCTTGCAACCGACAGGGGCGAACACCGGGGAGCTGTTTTTT. Translating gives CASSLQPTGANTGELFF. The chain joins TRBV7-3 to TRBJ2-2, with TRBD1 matching 8 bases. Looked up from germline, CDR1 is SGHTA and CDR2 is FQGTGA. Trimming removed 3 bases from V and 0 bases from J; junction bases left unmatched: 6. CDR3 length equals 17 residues.